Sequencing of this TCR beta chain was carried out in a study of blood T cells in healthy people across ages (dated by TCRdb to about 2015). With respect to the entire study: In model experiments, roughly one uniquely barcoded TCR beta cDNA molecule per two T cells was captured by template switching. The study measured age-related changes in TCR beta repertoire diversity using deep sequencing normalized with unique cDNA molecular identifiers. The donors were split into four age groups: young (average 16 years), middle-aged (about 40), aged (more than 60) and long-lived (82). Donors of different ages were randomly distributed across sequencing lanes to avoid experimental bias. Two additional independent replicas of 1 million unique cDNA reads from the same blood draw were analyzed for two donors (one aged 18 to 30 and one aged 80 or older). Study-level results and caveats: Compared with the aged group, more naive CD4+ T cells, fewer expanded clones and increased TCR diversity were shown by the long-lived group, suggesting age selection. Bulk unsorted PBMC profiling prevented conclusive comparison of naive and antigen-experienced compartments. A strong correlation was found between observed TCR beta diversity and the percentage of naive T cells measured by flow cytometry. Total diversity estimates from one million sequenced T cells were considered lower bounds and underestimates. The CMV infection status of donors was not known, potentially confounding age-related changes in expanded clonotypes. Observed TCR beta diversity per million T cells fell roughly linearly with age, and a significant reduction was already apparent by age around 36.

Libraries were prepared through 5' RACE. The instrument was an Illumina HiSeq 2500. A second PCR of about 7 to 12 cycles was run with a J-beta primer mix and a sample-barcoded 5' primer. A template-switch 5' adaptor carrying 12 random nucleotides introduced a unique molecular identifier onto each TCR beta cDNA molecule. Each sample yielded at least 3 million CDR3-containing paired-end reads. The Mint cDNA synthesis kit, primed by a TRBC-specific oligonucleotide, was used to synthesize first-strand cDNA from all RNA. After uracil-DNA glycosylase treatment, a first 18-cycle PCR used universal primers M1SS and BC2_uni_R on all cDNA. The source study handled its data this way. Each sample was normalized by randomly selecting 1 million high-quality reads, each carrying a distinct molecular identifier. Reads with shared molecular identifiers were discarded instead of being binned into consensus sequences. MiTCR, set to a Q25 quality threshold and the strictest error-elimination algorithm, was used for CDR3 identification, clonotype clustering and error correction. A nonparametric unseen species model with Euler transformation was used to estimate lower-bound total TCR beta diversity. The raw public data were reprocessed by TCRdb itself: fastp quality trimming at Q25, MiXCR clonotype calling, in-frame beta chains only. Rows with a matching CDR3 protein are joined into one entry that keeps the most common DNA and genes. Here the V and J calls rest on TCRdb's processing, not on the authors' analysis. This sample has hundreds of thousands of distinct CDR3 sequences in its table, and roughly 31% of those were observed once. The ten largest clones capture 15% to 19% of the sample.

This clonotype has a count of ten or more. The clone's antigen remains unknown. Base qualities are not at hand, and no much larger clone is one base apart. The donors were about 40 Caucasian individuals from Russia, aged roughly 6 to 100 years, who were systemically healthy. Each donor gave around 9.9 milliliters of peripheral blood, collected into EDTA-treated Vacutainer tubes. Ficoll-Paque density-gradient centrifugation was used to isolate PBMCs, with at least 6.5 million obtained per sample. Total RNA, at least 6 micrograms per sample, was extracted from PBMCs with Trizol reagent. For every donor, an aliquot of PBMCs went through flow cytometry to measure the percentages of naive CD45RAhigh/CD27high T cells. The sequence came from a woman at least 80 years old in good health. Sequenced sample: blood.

The DNA sequence is given as TGTGCCAGCAGTGAAGCGCGTACCGGGTCTCACTCCTACGAGCAGTACTTC. Its product reads: CASSEARTGSHSYEQYF. The receptor chain draws on TRBV2 and TRBJ2-7; the D gene cannot be resolved reliably. Including the terminal cysteine and phenylalanine, the CDR3 comprises 17 residues. Just CDR3 DNA is preserved here, 51 bases in frame from base 1. CDR1 is given as SNHLY and CDR2 as FYNNEI, both from the germline V gene. Deletion took 0 bases off V and 0 bases off J, with a span of 15 bases between the germline ends. Extended through the reference TRBV2 and TRBJ2-7 proteins, this CDR3 yields the full variable domain: EPEVTQTPSHQVTQMGQEVILRCVPISNHLYFYWYRQILGQKVEFLVSFYNNEISEKSEIFDDQFSVERPDGSNFTLKIRSTKLEDSAMYFCASSEARTGSHSYEQYFGPGTRLTVT.